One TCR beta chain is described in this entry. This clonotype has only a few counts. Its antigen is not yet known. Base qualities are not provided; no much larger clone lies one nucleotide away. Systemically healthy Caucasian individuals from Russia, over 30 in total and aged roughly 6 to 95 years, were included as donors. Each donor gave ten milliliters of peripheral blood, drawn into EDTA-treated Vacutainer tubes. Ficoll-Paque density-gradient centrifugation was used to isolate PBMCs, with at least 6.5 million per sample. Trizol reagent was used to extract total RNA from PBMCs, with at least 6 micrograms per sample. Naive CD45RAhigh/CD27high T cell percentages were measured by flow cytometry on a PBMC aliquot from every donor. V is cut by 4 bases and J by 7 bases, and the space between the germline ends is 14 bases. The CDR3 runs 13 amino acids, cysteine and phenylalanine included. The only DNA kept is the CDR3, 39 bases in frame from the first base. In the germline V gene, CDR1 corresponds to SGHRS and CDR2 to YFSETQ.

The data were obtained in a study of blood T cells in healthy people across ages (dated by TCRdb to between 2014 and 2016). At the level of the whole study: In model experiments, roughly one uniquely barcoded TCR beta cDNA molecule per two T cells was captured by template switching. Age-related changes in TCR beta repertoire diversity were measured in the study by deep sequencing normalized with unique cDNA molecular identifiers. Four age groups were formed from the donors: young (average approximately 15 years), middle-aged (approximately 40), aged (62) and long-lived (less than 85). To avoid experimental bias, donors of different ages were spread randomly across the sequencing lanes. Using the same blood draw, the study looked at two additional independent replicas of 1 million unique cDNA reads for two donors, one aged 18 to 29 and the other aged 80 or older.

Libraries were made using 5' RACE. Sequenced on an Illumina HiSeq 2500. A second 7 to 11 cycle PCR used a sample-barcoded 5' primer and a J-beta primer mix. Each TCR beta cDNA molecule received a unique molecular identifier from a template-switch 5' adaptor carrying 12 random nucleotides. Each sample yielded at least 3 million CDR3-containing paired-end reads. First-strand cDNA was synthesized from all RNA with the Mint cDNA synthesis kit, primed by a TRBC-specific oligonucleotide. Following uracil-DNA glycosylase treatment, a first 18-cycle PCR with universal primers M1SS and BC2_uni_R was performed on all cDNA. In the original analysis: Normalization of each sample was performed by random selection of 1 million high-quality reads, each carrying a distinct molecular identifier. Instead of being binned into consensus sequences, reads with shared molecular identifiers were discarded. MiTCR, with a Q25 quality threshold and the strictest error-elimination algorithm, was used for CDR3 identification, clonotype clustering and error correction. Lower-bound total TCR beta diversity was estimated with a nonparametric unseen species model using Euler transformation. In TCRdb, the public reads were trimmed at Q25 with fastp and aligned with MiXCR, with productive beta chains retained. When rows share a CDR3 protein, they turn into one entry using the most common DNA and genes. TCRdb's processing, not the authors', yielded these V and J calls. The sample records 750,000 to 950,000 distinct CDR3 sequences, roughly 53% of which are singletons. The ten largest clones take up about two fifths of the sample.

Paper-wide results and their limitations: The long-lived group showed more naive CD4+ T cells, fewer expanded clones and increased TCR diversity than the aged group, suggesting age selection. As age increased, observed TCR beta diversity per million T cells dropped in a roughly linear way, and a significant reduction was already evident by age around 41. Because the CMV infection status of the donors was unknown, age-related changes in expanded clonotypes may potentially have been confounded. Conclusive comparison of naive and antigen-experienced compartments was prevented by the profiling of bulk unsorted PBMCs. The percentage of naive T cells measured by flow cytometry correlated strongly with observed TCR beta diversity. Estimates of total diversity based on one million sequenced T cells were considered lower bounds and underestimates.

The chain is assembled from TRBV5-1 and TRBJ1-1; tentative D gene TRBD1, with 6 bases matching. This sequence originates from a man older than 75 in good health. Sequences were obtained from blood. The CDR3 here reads CASSPQTGGEAFF. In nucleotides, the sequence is TGCGCCAGCAGCCCGCAGACAGGCGGTGAAGCTTTCTTT.